This TCR beta chain was recovered during a study of CD8 T cells in Susac syndrome. Germline V gives CDR1 LNHDA, CDR2 SQIVND (reference sequence). This CDR3 is built from 10 residues. Deletions cut 5 bases from V and 12 bases from J, with 7 bases between. RNA totalling roughly 0.5 to 1 ug underwent reverse transcription with random hexamers. Multiplex PCR with immunoSEQ amplified the TCR beta CDR3 across 54 Vbeta and 13 Jbeta. TCRdb processed the immunoSEQ multiplex PCR reads anew with MiXCR; each CDR3 protein has one entry. The sample includes 110,000 or so distinct CDR3 sequences, about nine tenths of them seen just once.

The chain has TRBV19 and TRBJ1-4; D call uncertain. This receptor was taken from a human donor in good health. Source material: CD8+ T cells from PBMCs. The CDR3 is CASSGAELFF. CDR3 nucleotide sequence: TGTGCCAGTAGTGGTGCGGAACTGTTTTTT.